Listed below are T cell receptor beta chains from one sample, sequenced in a study of control samples from healthy donors and cancer patients. Assay used: immunoSEQ multiplex PCR; TCRdb lists only in-frame clones, some missing. This sample has about 110,000 clones, with about 89% found just once. Material: blood. These receptors came from a woman aged 50 to 65 in good health. Each CDR3 is given with its conserved first and last residue. D genes are given only for firm matches. Clone size appears in some rows only: once, few, many, or a class for an expanded clone.

d_call	v_call	j_call	clone_size	cdr3_aa	cdr3_nt
TRBD2	TRBV5-1	TRBJ2-5	.	CASSTTGGPWETQYF	TGCGCCAGCAGCACCACGGGGGGGCCGTGGGAGACCCAGTACTTC
.	TRBV3-1/TRBV3-2	TRBJ2-4	.	CASSPAAVAKNIQYF	TGTGCCAGCAGTCCCGCAGCCGTAGCCAAAAACATTCAGTACTTC
.	TRBV6-5	TRBJ1-4	.	CASRAGGWNEKLFF	TGTGCCAGCAGGGCGGGAGGCTGGAATGAAAAACTGTTTTTT
TRBD2	TRBV7-2	TRBJ2-1	.	CASSLGGGALIEQFF	TGTGCCAGCAGCTTAGGCGGGGGGGCTTTAATTGAGCAGTTCTTC
TRBD1	TRBV9	TRBJ2-7	.	CASSGQGAYEQYF	TGTGCCAGCAGCGGCCAGGGGGCCTACGAGCAGTACTTC
.	TRBV6-5	TRBJ1-5	.	CASILGGYQPQHF	TGTGCCAGCATATTGGGAGGCTATCAGCCCCAGCATTTT
TRBD1	TRBV24-1	TRBJ1-2	.	CATSAQQGLSGYTF	TGTGCCACCAGTGCCCAACAGGGGTTAAGTGGCTACACCTTC
.	TRBV3-1/TRBV3-2	TRBJ2-2	.	CASSQDVGRASGELFF	TGTGCCAGCAGCCAAGACGTCGGAAGGGCCTCCGGGGAGCTGTTTTTT
TRBD2	TRBV18	TRBJ2-3	.	CASSWLAGGRTDTQYF	TGTGCCAGCTCCTGGTTAGCGGGAGGGCGCACAGATACGCAGTATTTT
.	TRBV12-3/TRBV12-4	TRBJ1-6	.	CASSSPKNSPLHF	TGTGCCAGCAGTTCCCCAAAAAATTCACCCCTCCACTTT
.	TRBV6-5	TRBJ1-2	.	CASSYGRFDSYTF	TGTGCCAGCAGTTACGGGCGGTTTGATAGCTACACCTTC
.	TRBV5-4	TRBJ2-5	once	CASSPVVTARETQYF	TGTGCCAGCAGTCCGGTCGTGACGGCCAGAGAGACCCAGTACTTC
TRBD1	TRBV7-2	TRBJ1-6	.	CASSLDRGLGAPLHF	TGTGCCAGCAGCTTAGACAGGGGTTTAGGGGCACCCCTCCACTTT
.	TRBV29-1	TRBJ2-7	.	CSVELGSSYEQYF	TGCAGCGTTGAGTTGGGCTCGTCCTACGAGCAGTACTTC
.	TRBV30	TRBJ2-5	.	CAWEWGSETQYF	TGTGCCTGGGAGTGGGGGAGTGAGACCCAGTACTTC
TRBD2	TRBV5-1	TRBJ2-3	.	CAKPGLLFDTQYF	TGCGCCAAACCGGGACTACTGTTTGATACGCAGTATTTT
.	TRBV7-3	TRBJ2-1	.	CASSLQRTSYNEQFF	TGTGCCAGCAGCTTACAGAGGACCTCTTACAATGAGCAGTTCTTC
.	TRBV5-4	TRBJ2-3	.	CASSMTPSLYTDTQYF	TGTGCCAGCAGCATGACTCCCTCCTTGTACACAGATACGCAGTATTTT
.	TRBV19	TRBJ1-6	.	CATSTETYYNSPLHF	TGTGCCACTTCGACAGAAACCTACTATAATTCACCCCTCCACTTT
.	TRBV29-1	TRBJ2-5	once	CSVAGQNQETQYF	TGCAGCGTTGCCGGACAGAACCAAGAGACCCAGTACTTC
TRBD2	TRBV11-2	TRBJ2-7	.	CASSPRPDGGFGEQYF	TGTGCCAGCAGCCCACGTCCGGACGGGGGGTTTGGGGAGCAGTACTTC
.	TRBV6-2/TRBV6-3	TRBJ1-5	few	CASSYSGANQPQHF	TGTGCCAGCAGTTACTCGGGGGCCAATCAGCCCCAGCATTTT
.	TRBV18	TRBJ2-2	.	CASSPPEAANTGELFF	TGTGCCAGCTCACCACCGGAGGCAGCTAACACCGGGGAGCTGTTTTTT
TRBD2	TRBV3-1/TRBV3-2	TRBJ2-1	.	CASSREPGTSSRNEQFF	TGTGCCAGCAGCCGAGAACCCGGGACTAGTTCTAGAAATGAGCAGTTCTTC
TRBD1	TRBV5-6	TRBJ1-1	.	CASSFTTGHTEAFF	TGTGCCAGCAGTTTCACGACAGGGCACACTGAAGCTTTCTTT
.	TRBV7-3	TRBJ2-3	.	CASSPRAGLRGSGDTDTQYF	TGTGCCAGCAGCCCACGGGCCGGGCTGAGAGGATCCGGGGACACAGATACGCAGTATTTT
.	TRBV27	TRBJ1-5	.	CASSLQGSNQPQHF	TGTGCCAGCAGTTTACAGGGGAGCAATCAGCCCCAGCATTTT
TRBD1	TRBV9	TRBJ1-2	.	CASSATGGTRLGYGYTF	TGTGCCAGCAGCGCCACAGGGGGCACCCGGTTAGGCTATGGCTACACCTTC
.	TRBV7-6	TRBJ2-1	.	CASSLSESGYNEQFF	TGTGCCAGCAGCTTAAGTGAGTCGGGGTACAATGAGCAGTTCTTC
TRBD1	TRBV3-1/TRBV3-2	TRBJ1-3	.	CASTRTGSGNTIYF	TGTGCCAGCACCAGGACAGGGTCAGGAAACACCATATATTTT
.	TRBV5-6	TRBJ2-2	.	CASSLLNTGELFF	TGTGCCAGCAGCTTGCTGAACACCGGGGAGCTGTTTTTT
.	TRBV7-2	TRBJ1-4	.	CASSLNFAFNEKLFF	TGTGCCAGCAGCTTAAATTTTGCTTTTAATGAAAAACTGTTTTTT
TRBD2	TRBV12-5	TRBJ2-1	.	CASGPDSTSGSYNEQFF	TGTGCTAGTGGTCCCGACTCGACTAGCGGGAGTTACAATGAGCAGTTCTTC
.	TRBV9	TRBJ1-1	few	CASSVFSANTEAFF	TGTGCCAGCAGCGTATTTTCCGCGAACACTGAAGCTTTCTTT
TRBD1	TRBV28	TRBJ1-1	.	CASSAGTVNTEAFF	TGTGCCAGCAGTGCCGGGACAGTGAACACTGAAGCTTTCTTT
TRBD2	TRBV6-2/TRBV6-3	TRBJ2-1	.	CASSPKLAGGVNEQFF	TGTGCCAGCAGTCCCAAACTAGCGGGAGGGGTCAATGAGCAGTTCTTC
.	TRBV13	TRBJ2-3	.	CASSEGGDTQYF	TGTGCCAGCTCGGAGGGTGGAGATACGCAGTATTTT
.	TRBV7-2	TRBJ2-5	once	CASSPPAPRTTQYF	TGTGCCAGCAGCCCCCCCGCCCCGAGGACGACCCAGTACTTC
TRBD2	TRBV2	TRBJ2-6	.	CASSERLAAGANVLTF	TGTGCCAGCAGTGAAAGGCTAGCGGCCGGGGCCAACGTCCTGACTTTC
.	TRBV7-3	TRBJ1-6	.	CASSLGVGGGSPLHF	TGTGCCAGCAGCTTAGGAGTGGGGGGTGGTTCACCCCTCCACTTT
.	TRBV30	TRBJ1-2	.	CAWSVSRWGDGYTF	TGTGCCTGGAGTGTATCGCGTTGGGGCGATGGCTACACCTTC
.	TRBV9	TRBJ2-3	.	CASSVGGSSSDTQYF	TGTGCCAGCAGCGTAGGGGGGTCTAGCTCTGATACGCAGTATTTT
.	TRBV28	TRBJ2-5	.	CASSVSGETQYF	TGTGCCAGCAGTGTCTCCGGTGAGACCCAGTACTTC
TRBD1	TRBV7-2	TRBJ2-1	.	CASSFGDRMREQFF	TGTGCCAGCAGCTTCGGGGACAGGATGAGGGAGCAGTTCTTC
.	TRBV11-2	TRBJ2-3	.	CASSLSSVTDTQYF	TGTGCCAGCAGCTTAAGCTCGGTGACAGATACGCAGTATTTT
.	TRBV11-2	TRBJ2-3	.	CASSSWLGDTQYF	TGTGCCAGCAGCTCTTGGCTAGGAGATACGCAGTATTTT